A single TCR beta chain is shown here with its context. CDR3 length: 14 amino acids. Germline values: CDR1 SGHNT, CDR2 YENEEA. Amplification used two nested PCRs: approximately 16 cycles, then about 10 cycles, on TCRalpha/TCRbeta cDNA. TCRdb reprocessed the 5' RACE reads, keeping one entry per CDR3 protein, no DNA. This sample's table has some 150,000 distinct CDR3 sequences. This entry belongs to a study of monozygotic twins with inflammatory bowel disease. The receptor was isolated from a human donor with ulcerative colitis or Crohn's disease, or a healthy co-twin of an affected twin (not recorded which). The chain recombines TRBV11-3 with TRBJ2-1; without DNA, the TCRdb call of TRBD2 cannot be checked. The specimen was blood. The chain's CDR3 is CASKGRGKRAGQFF.